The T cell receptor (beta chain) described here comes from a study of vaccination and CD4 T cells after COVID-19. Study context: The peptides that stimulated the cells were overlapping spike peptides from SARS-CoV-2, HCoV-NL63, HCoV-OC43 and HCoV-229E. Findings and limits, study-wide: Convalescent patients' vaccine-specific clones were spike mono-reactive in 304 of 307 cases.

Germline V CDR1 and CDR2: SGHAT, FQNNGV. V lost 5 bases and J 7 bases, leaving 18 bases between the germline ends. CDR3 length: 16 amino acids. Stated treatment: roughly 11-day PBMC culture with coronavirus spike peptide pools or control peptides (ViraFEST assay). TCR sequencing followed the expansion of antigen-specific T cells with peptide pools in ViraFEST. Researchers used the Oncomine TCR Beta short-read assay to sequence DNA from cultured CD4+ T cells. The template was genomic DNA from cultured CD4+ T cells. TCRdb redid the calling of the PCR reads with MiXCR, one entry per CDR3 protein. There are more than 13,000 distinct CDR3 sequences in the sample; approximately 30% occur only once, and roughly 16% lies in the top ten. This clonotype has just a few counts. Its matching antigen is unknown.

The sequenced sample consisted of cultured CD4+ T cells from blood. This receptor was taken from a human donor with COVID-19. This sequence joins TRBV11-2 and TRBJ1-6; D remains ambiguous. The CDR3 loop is CASSPYTQKSNSPLHF. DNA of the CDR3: TGTGCCAGCAGCCCATACACCCAGAAATCAAATTCACCCCTCCACTTT. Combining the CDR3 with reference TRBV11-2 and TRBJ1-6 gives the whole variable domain EAGVAQSPRYKIIEKRQSVAFWCNPISGHATLYWYQQILGQGPKLLIQFQNNGVVDDSQLPKDRFSAERLKGVDSTLKIQPAKLEDSAVYLCASSPYTQKSNSPLHFGNGTRLTVT.